Each of the 12 T cell receptor beta chains below was sequenced from the same sample in a study of T cell responses to AZD1222 COVID-19 vaccine (dated by TCRdb to about 2021). The library was made by the immunoSEQ multiplex PCR assay. TCRdb's version of the immuneACCESS table is confined to in-frame rearrangements and falls short of the full clone set. An unresolved V gene accounts for under half of the shortfall where checked; the remainder is of unknown origin. The sample table lists roughly 120,000 clones, roughly 85% of them with a count of one. The ten largest clones represent under 20% of the sample. The sample's time point label, in plain terms: baseline before first vaccination. The label giving this sample's treatment or condition can be read as: meningococcal conjugate vaccine given as trial control. The sequencing used peripheral blood, collected on day 0 of MenACWY control vaccination. These receptors were taken from an adult in good health.

In its sample, this clone was seen once. V is TRBV3-1 (or the pseudogene TRBV3-2) and J is TRBJ2-7, with 7 bases identical to TRBD1. Germline trimming cut 3 bases from V and 2 bases from J; bases unmatched to any gene: 4. This CDR3 has 14 amino acids. Looked up from germline, CDR1 is LGHDT and CDR2 is YNNKEL (reference sequence). CDR3 loop: CASSQGQKTYEQYF. DNA for the CDR3: TGTGCCAGCAGCCAGGGACAGAAAACCTACGAGCAGTACTTC.

The chain employs TRBV5-1 and TRBJ2-2, with a possible D match to TRBD1 (6 bases). Germline loops: CDR1 SGHRS, CDR2 YFSETQ. This CDR3 has 13 amino acids. V lost 4 bases, J lost 6 bases, and 10 bases lay in between. CDR3 loop: CASSNRVPGELFF. In DNA, the CDR3 is TGCGCCAGCAGCAACAGGGTTCCCGGGGAGCTGTTTTTT. The full variable domain, with the rest looked up from reference TRBV5-1 and TRBJ2-2, is KAGVTQTPRYLIKTRGQQVTLSCSPISGHRSVSWYQQTPGQGLQFLFEYFSETQRNKGNFPGRFSGRQFSNSRSEMNVSTLELGDSALYLCASSNRVPGELFFGEGSRLTVL.

CDR3 DNA: TGTGCCAGCAGTTACTCTTCACTTAGGGGAATCGAGCAGTACTTC. Translation gives CASSYSSLRGIEQYF. The chain links TRBV6-2 or TRBV6-3 to TRBJ2-7, with D maybe TRBD1 (5 bases). CDR1 and CDR2 (germline): MNHEY, SVGEGT. Trimming left V 0 bases short and J 6 bases short, with 15 bases between. The CDR3 has 15 residues.

The chain uses TRBV10-3 and TRBJ1-1; D is unresolved. V was shortened by 8 bases and J by 1 base, with 14 bases between the two germline ends. This CDR3 region has 14 residues. The germline gives CDR1 ENHRY, CDR2 SYGVKD. This CDR3 is CAIGWEFENTEAFF. The CDR3 DNA is TGTGCCATCGGATGGGAATTCGAGAACACTGAAGCTTTCTTT.

V is TRBV30 and J is TRBJ1-6; the D is unclear. Trimming left V 0 bases short and J 0 bases short, with 9 bases between. Germline V gene sequence: CDR1 GTSNPN, CDR2 SVGIG (reference sequence). This CDR3 region has 16 residues. The CDR3, as DNA: TGTGCCTGGAGTGTATGGGCGAGCTCCTATAATTCACCCCTCCACTTT. Amino acid sequence: CAWSVWASSYNSPLHF. Based on the CDR3 plus reference TRBV30 and TRBJ1-6, the full variable domain is SQTIHQWPATLVQPVGSPLSLECTVEGTSNPNLYWYRQAAGRGLQLLFYSVGIGQISSEVPQNLSASRPQDRQFILSSKKLLLSDSGFYLCAWSVWASSYNSPLHFGNGTRLTVT.

This sequence joins TRBV25-1 and TRBJ2-7; possibly TRBD2 for D (5 bases). Germline V gene lookup returns CDR1 MGHDK and CDR2 SYGVNS. The CDR3 extends over 11 amino acids. CDR3 region: CAVGSSYEQYF. In nucleotides, the CDR3 is TGTGCAGTAGGGAGCTCCTACGAGCAGTACTTC.

This chain uses TRBV18 with TRBJ2-1; TRBD2 matches 11 bases. The germline V gene has CDR1 KGHSH and CDR2 LQKENI. The CDR3 is made up of 14 amino acids. Germline trimming cut 6 bases from V and 8 bases from J; bases unmatched to any gene: 6. The DNA of the CDR3 is TGTGCCAGCTCTCGACTAGCGGGGCAGGATGAGCAGTTCTTC. The encoded protein is CASSRLAGQDEQFF.

The V gene is TRBV21-1, the J gene TRBJ2-1; no DNA check was done on the table's D call, TRBD2. TRBV21-1 is a pseudogene. This CDR3 contains 14 residues. For the CDR3, the DNA is TGTGCCAGCAGCAAAGAGAGGCGGAATAATGAGCAGTTCTTC. This sequence encodes CASSKERRNNEQFF.

The rearrangement links TRBV12-3 or TRBV12-4 to TRBJ2-1; TRBD1 might be the D (5 bases). CDR3 length: 12 amino acids. The ends were cut back, 3 bases at V and 12 bases at J, with 12 bases in the middle. The CDR3 here is CASSFRRQSQFF. The CDR3, as DNA: TGTGCCAGCAGTTTTCGGAGACAGTCGCAGTTCTTC.

V gene TRBV9 combines with J gene TRBJ1-1, with D possibly matching TRBD1 (5 bases). The ends were cut back, 0 bases at V and 5 bases at J, with 11 bases in the middle. Germline CDR1 reads SGDLS; CDR2 reads YYNGEE. The CDR3 is made up of 14 amino acids. The CDR3 region has the DNA TGTGCCAGCAGCGTAGCTGTGGGGGGGACTGAAGCTTTCTTT. It specifies CASSVAVGGTEAFF.

This rearrangement joins TRBV5-5 to TRBJ2-6; D is unresolved. The germline V gene encodes CDR1 SGHKS and CDR2 YYEKEE (reference sequence). The CDR3 contains 14 residues. V was shortened by 5 bases and J by 2 bases, with 8 bases between the two germline ends. In DNA form, the CDR3 reads TGTGCCAGCAGAACAGAAACTGGGGCCAACGTCCTGACTTTC. It translates to CASRTETGANVLTF.

This chain joins TRBV18 and TRBJ2-5, with TRBD2 identical over 8 bases. The CDR3 is made up of 15 amino acids. Unmatched junction bases numbered 7, after V lost 2 bases and J lost 5 bases. Germline values: CDR1 KGHSH, CDR2 LQKENI. The CDR3 bases are TGTGCCAGCTCACCATTACTAGCGGTGCGGGAGACCCAGTACTTC. It translates to CASSPLLAVRETQYF.